The 2 T cell receptor beta chains listed next were all sequenced from one sample in a study of blood T cells in healthy people across ages. Sample-barcoded 5' priming and a J-beta primer mix drove a second PCR of about 6 to 12 cycles. TCRdb redid the calling of the 5' RACE reads with MiXCR, one entry per CDR3 protein. The repertoire holds about 1.4 million distinct CDR3 sequences, approximately 59% seen once, with 6.5% to 8.5% in the top ten. The sample comprised blood. The source is a man between 18 and 29 years old in good health.

The chain has TRBV12-3 or TRBV12-4 and TRBJ2-6, with TRBD1 identical over 9 bases. The CDR3 spans 16 residues. V shed 3 bases and J 3 bases; nucleotides not matched to a gene: 3. The CDR3 DNA is TGTGCCAGCAGTTTCCGGGACAGGGATGGGGCCAACGTCCTGACTTTC. It translates to CASSFRDRDGANVLTF.

Comments on this clonotype: A much larger clone is a single base away; this may be a read error. The chain links TRBV7-9 to TRBJ2-3; D is uncertain. The CDR3 has 13 residues. From germline, CDR1 is SEHNR and CDR2 FQNEAQ (reference sequence). The V and J ends lost 6 bases and 7 bases respectively, with 14 bases between them. The CDR3 spells CASSPAQDHTQYF. Here the CDR3 DNA reads TGTGCCAGCAGTCCGGCCCAGGATCATACGCAGTATTTT.